The 5 T cell receptor beta chains given below trace back to one sample, sequenced in a study of T-cell memory formation after mild COVID-19 (dated by TCRdb to the early 2020s). The library was made by 5' RACE. Sequenced using an Illumina NovaSeq 6000. Through fastp at Q25 and MiXCR, TCRdb rebuilt clones from the public reads, retaining in-frame beta chains. Records with the same CDR3 protein are collapsed into one entry carrying the most frequent genes and DNA. The table for this sample lists 180,000 or so distinct CDR3 sequences; 11% of them were counted only once. About 3.8% of the sample is in the top ten clones. Sequenced input: PBMCs or a T cell subset sorted from them (not recorded which). Receptor source: a man in his late teens or twenties who had mild COVID-19 (a few samples of this study predate the infection). The sample titles of this study are shuffled in the database, so cell type and time point are left out; the donor was told from shared clones.

The sample holds a few counts of this clonotype. This rearrangement joins TRBV5-1 to TRBJ1-2, with D perhaps TRBD1 (5 bases). The CDR3 spans 13 residues. Trimming took off 4 bases at V and 6 bases at J, with 13 bases between the two ends. CDR1 SGHRS and CDR2 YFSETQ come from the germline V gene. The DNA of the CDR3 is TGCGCCAGCAGCCGGGAGGGGTTGGATGGCTACACCTTC. As protein: CASSREGLDGYTF.

This clonotype turned up a few times. The rearrangement links TRBV7-8 to TRBJ1-5; TRBD1 might be the D (5 bases). The CDR3 is made up of 16 amino acids. Trimming removed 5 bases from V and 2 bases from J, with 16 bases in between. Germline lookup yields CDR1 SGHVS and CDR2 FQNEAQ. CDR3 in DNA: TGTGCCAGCAGCCCCAGGGTCGGCAGAGGCAATCAGCCCCAGCATTTT. Encoded protein: CASSPRVGRGNQPQHF.

This clonotype was observed at least ten times. DNA of the CDR3: TGTGCCAGCAGCCCGCTGGGACTAGCCGACACAGATACGCAGTATTTT. Translation gives CASSPLGLADTDTQYF. This rearrangement joins TRBV7-3 to TRBJ2-3, with TRBD2 matching 9 bases. V lost 5 bases and J lost 2; bases outside the gene matches: 8. CDR1 and CDR2 from the germline V gene are SGHTA and FQGTGA. The CDR3 totals 16 residues. The variable domain in full, with the rest retrieved from reference TRBV7-3 and TRBJ2-3, is GAGVSQTPSNKVTEKGKYVELRCDPISGHTALYWYRQSLGQGPEFLIYFQGTGAADDSGLPNDRFFAVRPEGSVSTLKIQRTERGDSAVYLCASSPLGLADTDTQYFGPGTRLTVL.

This clonotype was seen only a few times. The J gene is TRBJ2-1, the V gene TRBV27; 8 nucleotides agree with TRBD1. CDR3 length: 15 residues. The germline CDR1 and CDR2 sequences are MNHEY and SMNVEV (reference sequence). V was pared by 5 bases and J by 7 bases, with 10 bases of the junction left unmatched. This CDR3 reads CASSPGQGRRNEQFF. The CDR3 DNA is TGTGCCAGCAGTCCAGGACAGGGAAGACGTAATGAGCAGTTCTTC.

V usage is TRBV7-9 and J usage is TRBJ1-6; D is unclear. The germline V gene has CDR1 SEHNR and CDR2 FQNEAQ (reference sequence). This CDR3 is 15 amino acids long. Trimming took 3 bases from V and 8 from J, leaving 14 bases between them. The CDR3 region has the DNA TGTGCCAGCAGCTTTGGGAGCCGGGCAGATTCACCCCTCCACTTT. Its translation: CASSFGSRADSPLHF.